This is a list of T cell receptor beta chains from one sample in a study of blood T cell repertoires in COVID-19. Data came from immunoSEQ multiplex PCR; TCRdb stores just in-frame clones and leaves some out. The data show about 120,000 clones, with 85% seen just once and about an eighth held by the top ten. Material: peripheral blood. All receptors come from a human donor in a cohort sampled during active COVID-19. Both conserved end residues are part of each CDR3. The D gene is left open where the match is weak. The listing skips clone size in some rows; elsewhere it reads once, few, many or a size class.

CDR3 length | J gene | D gene | V gene | clone size | CDR3 protein | CDR3 DNA
16 | TRBJ1-5 | TRBD1 | TRBV19 | . | CASIDTQEGAGQPQHF | TGTGCCAGTATCGACACCCAGGAGGGGGCTGGGCAGCCCCAGCATTTT
16 | TRBJ2-1 | TRBD1 | TRBV7-2 | . | CASSLALGTGYNEQFF | TGTGCCAGCAGCTTAGCGCTGGGGACAGGCTACAATGAGCAGTTCTTC
14 | TRBJ2-2 | TRBD2 | TRBV6-5 | . | CASSSSGGTGELFF | TGTGCCAGCAGTTCGTCGGGGGGCACCGGGGAGCTGTTTTTT
15 | TRBJ1-2 | . | TRBV6-1 | . | CASSEYGRRVLGYTF | TGTGCCAGCAGTGAATACGGTCGCCGGGTTTTAGGCTACACCTTC
13 | TRBJ2-1 | . | TRBV25-1 | . | CASSDLSYNEQFF | TGTGCCAGCAGTGACCTGTCCTACAATGAGCAGTTCTTC
13 | TRBJ1-2 | TRBD1 | TRBV13 | . | CASSPTRGYGYTF | TGTGCCAGCAGCCCGACCAGGGGGTATGGCTACACCTTC
13 | TRBJ2-7 | TRBD2 | TRBV19 | . | CASSGTRDYEQYF | TGTGCCAGTTCCGGGACTAGGGACTACGAGCAGTACTTC
13 | TRBJ2-3 | . | TRBV5-8 | . | CASSLPPADTQYF | TGTGCCAGCAGCCTCCCGCCAGCGGATACGCAGTATTTT
14 | TRBJ1-3 | TRBD1 | TRBV3-1/TRBV3-2 | . | CASSQWDRGNTIYF | TGTGCCAGCAGCCAATGGGACAGGGGAAACACCATATATTTT
14 | TRBJ1-6 | . | TRBV5-1 | . | CASSSQGSNSPLHF | TGCGCCAGCAGCTCCCAGGGTAGTAATTCACCCCTCCACTTT
14 | TRBJ1-5 | . | TRBV5-1 | . | CASSLGAGYQPQHF | TGCGCCAGCAGCTTGGGGGCAGGATATCAGCCCCAGCATTTT
16 | TRBJ2-1 | TRBD2 | TRBV6-2/TRBV6-3 | . | CASSDPSGGSYNEQFF | TGTGCCAGCAGTGACCCTAGCGGGGGGTCCTACAATGAGCAGTTCTTC
14 | TRBJ2-7 | TRBD1 | TRBV28 | . | CASSFRTGGYEQYF | TGTGCCAGCAGTTTCCGGACAGGGGGCTACGAGCAGTACTTC
15 | TRBJ1-5 | . | TRBV6-1 | . | CASSEAGGGFQPQHF | TGTGCCAGCAGTGAAGCGGGGGGGGGATTCCAGCCCCAGCATTTT
13 | TRBJ1-5 | . | TRBV12-3/TRBV12-4 | . | CASSPSVNQPQHF | TGTGCCAGCAGTCCCAGCGTTAATCAGCCCCAGCATTTT
11 | TRBJ2-3 | . | TRBV27 | . | CASTLGRTQYF | TGTGCCAGCACCCTCGGTCGTACGCAGTATTTT
14 | TRBJ2-7 | TRBD1 | TRBV3-1/TRBV3-2 | . | CASSPQGASYEQYF | TGTGCCAGCAGCCCCCAGGGGGCAAGCTACGAGCAGTACTTC
15 | TRBJ1-2 | TRBD1 | TRBV7-3 | . | CASSSGQGRHYGYTF | TGTGCCAGCAGCTCCGGACAGGGAAGGCACTATGGCTACACCTTC
17 | TRBJ2-5 | TRBD2 | TRBV7-3 | . | CASSLYGTSGGTETQYF | TGTGCCAGCAGCTTATATGGGACTAGCGGGGGGACGGAGACCCAGTACTTC
16 | TRBJ1-2 | TRBD1 | TRBV29-1 | . | CSVEWGQGAGIDGYTF | TGCAGCGTTGAATGGGGACAGGGGGCAGGAATTGATGGCTACACCTTC
12 | TRBJ1-2 | . | TRBV29-1 | . | CSVDRSGFFDTF | TGCAGCGTTGATCGGAGCGGGTTTTTTGACACCTTC
16 | TRBJ1-3 | . | TRBV6-2/TRBV6-3 | . | CASSYLEGEYGNTIYF | TGTGCCAGCAGTTACTTGGAAGGGGAATACGGAAACACCATATATTTT
12 | TRBJ1-2 | . | TRBV6-5 | . | CASSPGVPGYTF | TGTGCCAGCAGTCCAGGGGTGCCTGGCTACACCTTC
13 | TRBJ1-3 | TRBD1 | TRBV15 | . | CATSGTAGNTIYF | TGTGCCACCAGCGGGACAGCCGGAAACACCATATATTTT
15 | TRBJ1-1 | TRBD1 | TRBV10-3 | . | CAISDRTGGNTEAFF | TGTGCCATCAGTGATAGGACAGGGGGCAACACTGAAGCTTTCTTT
12 | TRBJ1-1 | . | TRBV29-1 | . | CSVELLNTEAFF | TGCAGCGTTGAACTGTTGAACACTGAAGCTTTCTTT
11 | TRBJ2-1 | . | TRBV2 | once | CASSVGGEQFF | TGTGCCAGCAGCGTAGGGGGAGAGCAGTTCTTC
16 | TRBJ2-3 | TRBD2 | TRBV15 | . | CATSRGWTSGTDTQYF | TGTGCCACCAGCAGAGGATGGACTAGCGGCACAGATACGCAGTATTTT
14 | TRBJ2-1 | . | TRBV7-9 | . | CASSLVGRINEQFF | TGTGCCAGCAGCTTAGTGGGGAGGATCAATGAGCAGTTCTTC
16 | TRBJ2-1 | TRBD2 | TRBV19 | . | CASSSIAGTTYNEQFF | TGTGCCAGTAGTTCCATAGCGGGGACTACCTACAATGAGCAGTTCTTC
16 | TRBJ2-7 | . | TRBV5-1 | . | CASSLWSRGTGYEQYF | TGCGCCAGCAGCTTGTGGAGCCGGGGGACGGGATACGAGCAGTACTTC
16 | TRBJ1-5 | . | TRBV5-8 | . | CASSISRTGSNQPQHF | TGTGCCAGCAGTATTTCCCGAACAGGGAGCAATCAGCCCCAGCATTTT
13 | TRBJ1-1 | . | TRBV11-2 | once | CASSWGDRTEAFF | TGTGCCAGCAGCTGGGGGGACCGGACTGAAGCTTTCTTT
15 | TRBJ1-2 | . | TRBV7-2 | . | CASSLRDISNYGYTF | TGTGCCAGCAGCCTTCGGGACATCAGTAACTATGGCTACACCTTC
16 | TRBJ1-4 | . | TRBV5-5 | . | CASSLAGQASGRELFF | TGTGCCAGCAGCTTGGCTGGACAAGCAAGCGGGAGGGAACTGTTTTTT
12 | TRBJ2-3 | . | TRBV9 | . | CASSASTDTQYF | TGTGCCAGCAGCGCAAGCACAGATACGCAGTATTTT
14 | TRBJ2-7 | . | TRBV5-8 | . | CASSLGHPYYEQYF | TGTGCCAGCAGCTTAGGACACCCTTACTACGAGCAGTACTTC
16 | TRBJ1-5 | TRBD1 | TRBV15 | . | CATSRVDRGRNQPQHF | TGTGCCACCAGCAGAGTCGACAGGGGGCGGAATCAGCCCCAGCATTTT
14 | TRBJ1-2 | . | TRBV6-5 | . | CASRANRANYGYTF | TGTGCCAGCAGAGCGAACAGGGCCAACTATGGCTACACCTTC
12 | TRBJ2-7 | . | TRBV12-3/TRBV12-4 | once | CASSSNGYEQYF | TGTGCCAGCAGTTCAAACGGCTACGAGCAGTACTTC
14 | TRBJ1-1 | . | TRBV4-1 | . | CASSQVLMNTEAFF | TGCGCCAGCAGCCAAGTTCTTATGAACACTGAAGCTTTCTTT
16 | TRBJ2-5 | . | TRBV3-1/TRBV3-2 | once | CASSPTRPQGIETQYF | TGTGCCAGCAGTCCAACCCGCCCACAGGGTATAGAGACCCAGTACTTC